This TCR beta chain was captured in a study of blood T cell repertoires in COVID-19 (dated by TCRdb to 2018 to 2021). A note on the overall study: Collaborator samples came from the United States, Italy and Spain and covered acute and convalescent phases of COVID-19. The dataset comprised deeply sampled blood TCRbeta repertoires from subjects exposed to, actively infected with, or recovered from COVID-19. HLA class I and class II types, where available, came from metadata supplied by the sample provider rather than from assay-based typing. The samples were drawn from two sources: the first 160 participants of the ongoing ImmuneRACE study, and over 1,000 subjects contributed by 6 global collaborators. The repertoires were released in a freely available public database meant as a resource for research on the immune response to SARS-CoV-2. The prospective study material was composed of cDNA or gDNA derived from T cells, B-cell-depleted T cells, or PBMCs. Sample metadata almost always included a de-identified subject ID, COVID-19 status, age in years and sex. Results the study describes overall, beyond this receptor: The amount of clinical and demographic metadata varied by source and participant and was provided uncurated.

Each collaborating institution followed its own protocols to collect whole blood in K2EDTA tubes. For TCRbeta analysis, collaborators shipped samples as frozen whole blood, isolated PBMCs, or DNA extracted from either of those sample types. Points on this clone: It has no known antigen specificity. No much larger clone exists at a distance of one base, and base qualities are not known.

CDR1 is given as WSHSY and CDR2 as SAAADI, both from the germline V gene. Counted from cysteine to phenylalanine, this CDR3 has 18 amino acids. The CDR3 DNA has 54 bases and is translated from base 1. Germline trimming amounts to 6 bases on V and 4 bases on J, with 18 as the count of junction bases outside the gene matches. TCRbeta CDR3 regions were amplified from genomic DNA using the immunoSEQ Assay, a bias-controlled multiplex PCR. As for the authors' bioinformatics: Within the assay, amplification of reference gene primers was used to estimate how many nucleated cells each sample contained. To quantify the absolute abundance of each unique TCRbeta CDR3 rearrangement, sequence reads were collapsed and filtered. For each sample, productive Simpson clonality was calculated as the square root of Simpson's diversity index across productive rearrangements. The clones in this table, taken by TCRdb from immuneACCESS, are in-frame only. Not every clone is retained; where verified, under half of the shortfall comes from an unresolved V gene, and the cause of the rest is unknown. V and J calls and clone size are given by that table; D and trimming were obtained from the DNA. The sample contains roughly 86,000 clones, roughly four fifths of them found a single time. Just over 20% of the sample is held by the ten biggest clonotypes.

The sequence was collected from a human donor in a cohort sampled during active COVID-19. Recombination connected TRBV10-2 to TRBJ1-5; the junction holds 7 bases that match TRBD1. Sequenced material: peripheral blood. In nucleotides, the sequence is TGCGCCAGCAGCGCACCCCTGGGACAGAAATTATCAAATCAGCCCCAGCATTTT. Its amino acids are CASSAPLGQKLSNQPQHF.